These 27 T cell receptor beta chains came from one sample sequenced in a study of T-cell reconstitution after alpha-beta-depleted transplantation in children. Molecular barcoding with unique molecular identifiers was used for the TCRbeta library. TCRdb reprocessed the PCR reads with MiXCR, giving one entry per CDR3 protein. Altogether about 600,000 distinct CDR3 sequences are present, under 15% being singletons, with the ten largest covering approximately 2.1%. This specimen consisted of PBMCs, mostly from graft donor cells, obtained 360 days after TCRalphabeta/CD19-depleted stem cell transplant. Source of these receptors: a male patient aged 5 to 17 who had a stem cell transplant for acute myeloid leukemia, so the T cells may come from the graft donor.

The chain carries TRBV7-8 and TRBJ2-7; the D is unclear. Germline V gene sequence: CDR1 SGHVS, CDR2 FQNEAQ. The CDR3 length is 17 residues. Deletions cut 5 bases from V and 0 bases from J, with 20 bases between. CDR3 sequence (DNA): TGTGCCAGCAGCCTGGCAGAGTGGCGGACCGTCTCCTACGAGCAGTACTTC. Its translation: CASSLAEWRTVSYEQYF.

This clonotype occurred a few times. This chain joins TRBV29-1 and TRBJ2-3, with D possibly matching TRBD2 (6 bases). V was cut by 7 bases and J by 0 bases, with 8 bases left in between. The germline CDR1 and CDR2 sequences are SQVTM and ANQGSEA. The CDR3 spans 12 residues. CDR3 nucleotide sequence: TGCAGCGATCGGGGGAGCACAGATACGCAGTATTTT. As protein: CSDRGSTDTQYF.

This clonotype was picked up a small number of times. V and J are TRBV10-3 and TRBJ2-7, with D possibly being TRBD1 (6 bases). The CDR3 spans 15 residues. Germline CDR1 reads ENHRY; CDR2 reads SYGVKD. V dropped 0 bases and J dropped 7 bases, with 16 bases sitting between them. CDR3: CAISESTGLRREQYF. The CDR3 DNA reads as TGTGCCATCAGTGAGTCGACAGGCCTAAGACGGGAGCAGTACTTC.

The V call is TRBV7-9, the J call TRBJ2-5; D gene ambiguous. Trimming removed 3 bases at V and 5 bases at J, with 10 bases between. Germline values: CDR1 SEHNR, CDR2 FQNEAQ (reference sequence). The CDR3 is 13 amino acids. In DNA, the CDR3 is TGTGCCAGCAGCTTCCCCGGCTGGGAGACCCAGTACTTC. It is translated as CASSFPGWETQYF.

The genes are TRBV20-1 and TRBJ2-3, with 13 bases that match TRBD2. Germline CDR1 is DFQATT and CDR2 is SNEGSKA (reference sequence). The CDR3 is 16 residues long. The V gene end was trimmed by 2 bases and the J gene end by 6 bases; junction bases not matched to a gene: 8. The CDR3 nucleotides read TGCAGTGCTAGACCCGCGGGACTAGCGGGAACCGATACGCAGTATTTT. Translated: CSARPAGLAGTDTQYF.

The sample holds a few counts of this clonotype. The chain's CDR3 is CASSPGLAGGSGETQYF. In DNA form, the CDR3 reads TGTGCCAGCAGTCCGGGACTAGCGGGAGGATCCGGAGAGACCCAGTACTTC. V usage is TRBV12-3 or TRBV12-4 and J usage is TRBJ2-5, with TRBD2 matching over 15 bases. CDR3 length: 17 residues. V shed 5 bases and J 4 bases; nucleotides not matched to a gene: 8.

This clonotype occurred a few times. This chain uses TRBV2 with TRBJ2-1; 9 positions agree with TRBD1. The CDR3 consists of 17 residues. Germline lookup yields CDR1 SNHLY and CDR2 FYNNEI. V was clipped by 6 bases and J by 6 bases; unmatched bases: 15. The CDR3 region is CASSYGTGIVFVNEQFF. CDR3 nucleotides: TGTGCCAGCAGCTACGGGACAGGGATTGTCTTCGTCAATGAGCAGTTCTTC.

This clonotype showed up just a few times. Here the CDR3 DNA reads TGCGCCAGCAGCTCAGCGGCGAGCTCCTACAATGAGCAGTTCTTC. This encodes CASSSAASSYNEQFF. V is TRBV5-1 and J is TRBJ2-1; tentative D call: TRBD2 (5 bases). V shed 3 bases and J shed 0 bases, with 10 bases lying between them. The CDR3 runs 15 residues. Per the germline V gene, CDR1 is SGHRS and CDR2 is YFSETQ.

The chain recombines TRBV9 with TRBJ2-2; 9 nucleotides match TRBD2. CDR3 size: 16 residues. Trimming cost V 4 bases and J 4 bases; bases outside gene matches: 8. CDR1 and CDR2 from the germline V gene are SGDLS and YYNGEE. The CDR3 region is CASSPRLAEATGELFF. CDR3 sequence (DNA): TGTGCCAGCAGCCCCAGACTAGCGGAGGCCACCGGGGAGCTGTTTTTT.

This clonotype was found many times. This chain joins TRBV9 and TRBJ2-1, with TRBD2 matching over 11 bases. The CDR3 has 20 amino acids. The germline V gene encodes CDR1 SGDLS and CDR2 YYNGEE. V shed 4 bases, J shed 4 bases, and the junction held 19 bases outside the gene matches. The CDR3 DNA is TGTGCCAGCAGCCCCCGACCTCCGGGACTAGCGGTCTCCTATTACAATGAGCAGTTCTTC. Translated, it gives CASSPRPPGLAVSYYNEQFF.

Only one count was recorded for this clonotype. The chain links TRBV7-3 to TRBJ2-2; 9 bases are a match to TRBD1. The CDR3 runs to 16 residues. J gave up 6 bases and V 5 bases, and 10 bases lay outside the gene matches. CDR1 and CDR2 from the germline V gene are SGHTA and FQGTGA. The CDR3 sequence is CASSPEPRTGAGELFF. Here the CDR3 DNA reads TGTGCCAGCAGCCCCGAACCCAGGACAGGGGCCGGGGAGCTGTTTTTT.

V and J are TRBV10-3 and TRBJ2-6; 7 bases fit TRBD1. CDR3 length: 20 residues. Trimming removed 0 bases from V and 0 bases from J; junction bases left unmatched: 11. Germline V gives CDR1 ENHRY, CDR2 SYGVKD. The CDR3 protein is CAISESVDRVVTSGANVLTF. In nucleotides, the CDR3 is TGTGCCATCAGTGAGTCCGTCGACAGGGTCGTGACCTCTGGGGCCAACGTCCTGACTTTC.

This clonotype occurred a few times. The chain uses TRBV11-2 and TRBJ2-7; 7 nucleotides agree with TRBD2. The J segment lost 3 bases and the V segment lost 7 bases, leaving 21 bases of the junction unmatched. CDR3 length equals 18 residues. Germline assignment: CDR1 SGHAT and CDR2 FQNNGV. CDR3 amino acids: CASISAASTQRELYEQYF. The CDR3 DNA sequence: TGTGCCAGCATTTCAGCCGCTTCTACCCAGCGGGAACTCTACGAGCAGTACTTC. Full variable domain (rest looked up from reference TRBV11-2 and TRBJ2-7): EAGVAQSPRYKIIEKRQSVAFWCNPISGHATLYWYQQILGQGPKLLIQFQNNGVVDDSQLPKDRFSAERLKGVDSTLKIQPAKLEDSAVYLCASISAASTQRELYEQYFGPGTRLTVT.

This clonotype turned up a few times. The V call is TRBV7-2, the J call TRBJ1-1; possibly TRBD1 for D (6 bases). Looked up from germline, CDR1 is SGHTA and CDR2 is FQGNSA. CDR3 length equals 12 residues. V was pared by 5 bases and J by 9 bases, with 13 bases between. The CDR3: CASSANRVKAFF. DNA of the CDR3: TGTGCCAGCAGCGCTAACAGGGTAAAAGCTTTCTTT.

V and J are TRBV30 and TRBJ2-1; D is ambiguous. Germline assignment: CDR1 GTSNPN and CDR2 SVGIG (reference sequence). The CDR3 consists of 13 residues. Deletions cut 4 bases from V and 0 bases from J, with 7 bases between. The CDR3 DNA reads as TGTGCCTGGACTGCAAGCTCCTACAATGAGCAGTTCTTC. It encodes CAWTASSYNEQFF.

V and J are TRBV29-1 and TRBJ1-6, with D uncertain. The CDR3 totals 12 residues. The V gene's germline CDR1 is SQVTM and CDR2 ANQGSEA. The V end was cut by 0 bases, the J end by 16 bases, with 13 bases between. CDR3 loop: CSVEDPGFGLHF. CDR3 nucleotides: TGCAGCGTTGAAGACCCAGGTTTTGGGCTCCACTTT.

The rearrangement links TRBV20-1 to TRBJ2-7; 12 positions agree with TRBD2. This CDR3 spans 15 amino acids. Germline CDR1 reads DFQATT; CDR2 reads SNEGSKA (reference sequence). Trimming cost V 3 bases and J 5 bases; bases outside gene matches: 8. The CDR3 DNA reads as TGCAGTGCTAGCGGTACTAGCGGGAGGAAAGACGAGCAGTACTTC. Its translation is CSASGTSGRKDEQYF.

This clonotype has more than one count but fewer than ten. The J gene is TRBJ2-7, the V gene TRBV6-2 or TRBV6-3; D gene ambiguous. Per germline, CDR1 MNHEY and CDR2 SVGEGT. The CDR3 extends over 14 amino acids. Trimming cost V 2 bases and J 7 bases, with 15 bases left between them. CDR3 sequence reads: CASSYDPWGVEQYF. CDR3 nucleotide sequence: TGTGCCAGCAGTTACGACCCGTGGGGTGTGGAGCAGTACTTC.

As regards this clonotype: It may be a read error: a sequence one base away is much more abundant. The CDR3 ends on some other residue instead of the conserved phenylalanine or tryptophan, so this is likely a read error. The chain has TRBV7-2 and TRBJ2-2; D gene uncertain. The CDR3 sequence is 14 residues long. CDR1 and CDR2 (germline): SGHTA, FQGNSA. V shed 1 base and J shed 5 bases, with 8 bases lying between them. CDR3 in amino acids: CASSLVLSTGELFS. The CDR3 region has the DNA TGTGCCAGCAGCTTAGTACTTTCAACCGGGGAGCTGTTTTCT.

This clonotype was seen at least ten times. The CDR3: CASSHPSHDEQFF. The CDR3, as DNA: TGTGCCAGCAGCCACCCATCCCACGATGAGCAGTTCTTC. The chain combines TRBV11-1 with TRBJ2-1; D is unresolved. CDR3 length: 13 residues. V was cut by 5 bases and J by 8 bases, with 13 bases left in between. Germline-derived CDR1 and CDR2 are SGHAT and FQDESV (reference sequence).

CDR3 region: CASSLPTSGRTGEQYF. Written as DNA, the CDR3 is TGTGCCAGCAGCCTCCCCACTAGCGGGAGGACGGGCGAGCAGTACTTC. The chain carries TRBV7-9 and TRBJ2-7; 12 bases line up with TRBD2. Germline CDR1 SEHNR, CDR2 FQNEAQ (reference sequence). The length of the CDR3 is 16 residues. Trimming cost V 5 bases and J 6 bases; bases outside gene matches: 11.

The gene calls are TRBV6-1 and TRBJ2-7; TRBD1 aligns across 9 bases. Germline CDR1 MNHNS, CDR2 SASEGT. The J segment lost 0 bases and the V segment lost 7 bases, leaving 4 bases of the junction unmatched. The CDR3 runs to 14 residues. The CDR3 here is CASTAGQGSYEQYF. CDR3 sequence (DNA): TGTGCCAGCACGGCGGGACAGGGCTCCTACGAGCAGTACTTC.

This clonotype was recorded many times. The J gene is TRBJ1-4, the V gene TRBV12-3 or TRBV12-4; D not certain. Trimming removed 5 bases from V and 6 bases from J, with 13 bases in between. CDR3 length equals 14 residues. CDR3 loop: CASSRPRRDEKLFF. CDR3 sequence (DNA): TGTGCCAGCAGTAGACCTCGGAGAGATGAAAAACTGTTTTTT.

The chain carries TRBV12-3 or TRBV12-4 and TRBJ2-4; 8 bases are a match to TRBD2. V lost 3 bases and J lost 0; bases outside the gene matches: 7. The CDR3 is made up of 17 amino acids. CDR3: CASSLSGSELAKNIQYF. The CDR3 DNA is TGTGCCAGCAGTTTGAGCGGGAGCGAACTAGCCAAAAACATTCAGTACTTC.

This clonotype was seen many times. The rearrangement joins TRBV4-3 to TRBJ1-6; tentative D call: TRBD1 (6 bases). Trimming cost V 0 bases and J 14 bases, with 14 bases left between them. The CDR3 has 14 residues. Germline V lookup: CDR1 LGHNA, CDR2 YSLEER. The CDR3 DNA follows: TGCGCCAGCAGCCAAGAAATACAGGGTAAAACCCTCCACTTT. Translating gives CASSQEIQGKTLHF.

This clonotype was counted many times. This chain links TRBV28 with TRBJ2-7, with TRBD2 as a possible D gene (5 bases). CDR3 length equals 12 residues. Trimming pared 5 bases from V and 0 bases from J, leaving 5 bases between. Germline values: CDR1 MDHEN, CDR2 SYDVKM. CDR3 sequence: CASSTSSYEQYF. As DNA, the CDR3 is TGTGCCAGCAGTACTAGCTCCTACGAGCAGTACTTC.

This clonotype was seen repeatedly, ten times or more. The chain's CDR3 is CATDTGGADIQYF. The CDR3 DNA is TGTGCCACGGATACAGGGGGCGCAGACATTCAGTACTTC. The chain is built from TRBV15 and TRBJ2-4, with 9 bases identical to TRBD1. The CDR3 has 13 residues. Germline CDR1 and CDR2: LNHNV and YYDKDF (reference sequence). The junction had 8 bases not matched to a gene; V was cut back by 9 bases and J by 8 bases.